Sequencing of this T cell receptor (beta chain) was carried out in a study of molecular identifiers for immune sequencing clone quantification. General observations from the study: Highly expanded clone sizes could end up underestimated if a barcode were shared by identical TCR molecules. Jurkat TCR RNA spiked in from one cell reportedly remained identifiable amid approximately 970,000 naive cells.

A CD8+CD4-CCR7+CD45RA+ gate was used to sort naive CD8 T cells. With 1 base removed from V and 0 bases from J, the gap between germline ends came to 7 bases. The CDR3 has 15 amino acids. CDR1 LGHNA and CDR2 YSLEER come from the germline V gene. MiXCR was run by TCRdb on the PCR reads, yielding one entry per CDR3 protein. Among about half a million distinct CDR3 sequences listed, about 26% were seen once. This clonotype was observed a few times. Antigen: not known. The gene calls are TRBV4-3 and TRBJ2-1, with D possibly TRBD1 on 5 matching bases. The receptor comes from a human donor in good health. Some libraries in this study had Jurkat cell RNA spiked in. Input material: naive CD8+ T cells from blood, with Jurkat cell RNA spiked in. Regarding subset: FACS-sorted CD8+CD4-CCR7+CD45RA+ naive T cells. DNA of the CDR3: TGCGCCAGCAGCCAAGGGGGCTTCTCCTACAATGAGCAGTTCTTC. Translated, it gives CASSQGGFSYNEQFF.